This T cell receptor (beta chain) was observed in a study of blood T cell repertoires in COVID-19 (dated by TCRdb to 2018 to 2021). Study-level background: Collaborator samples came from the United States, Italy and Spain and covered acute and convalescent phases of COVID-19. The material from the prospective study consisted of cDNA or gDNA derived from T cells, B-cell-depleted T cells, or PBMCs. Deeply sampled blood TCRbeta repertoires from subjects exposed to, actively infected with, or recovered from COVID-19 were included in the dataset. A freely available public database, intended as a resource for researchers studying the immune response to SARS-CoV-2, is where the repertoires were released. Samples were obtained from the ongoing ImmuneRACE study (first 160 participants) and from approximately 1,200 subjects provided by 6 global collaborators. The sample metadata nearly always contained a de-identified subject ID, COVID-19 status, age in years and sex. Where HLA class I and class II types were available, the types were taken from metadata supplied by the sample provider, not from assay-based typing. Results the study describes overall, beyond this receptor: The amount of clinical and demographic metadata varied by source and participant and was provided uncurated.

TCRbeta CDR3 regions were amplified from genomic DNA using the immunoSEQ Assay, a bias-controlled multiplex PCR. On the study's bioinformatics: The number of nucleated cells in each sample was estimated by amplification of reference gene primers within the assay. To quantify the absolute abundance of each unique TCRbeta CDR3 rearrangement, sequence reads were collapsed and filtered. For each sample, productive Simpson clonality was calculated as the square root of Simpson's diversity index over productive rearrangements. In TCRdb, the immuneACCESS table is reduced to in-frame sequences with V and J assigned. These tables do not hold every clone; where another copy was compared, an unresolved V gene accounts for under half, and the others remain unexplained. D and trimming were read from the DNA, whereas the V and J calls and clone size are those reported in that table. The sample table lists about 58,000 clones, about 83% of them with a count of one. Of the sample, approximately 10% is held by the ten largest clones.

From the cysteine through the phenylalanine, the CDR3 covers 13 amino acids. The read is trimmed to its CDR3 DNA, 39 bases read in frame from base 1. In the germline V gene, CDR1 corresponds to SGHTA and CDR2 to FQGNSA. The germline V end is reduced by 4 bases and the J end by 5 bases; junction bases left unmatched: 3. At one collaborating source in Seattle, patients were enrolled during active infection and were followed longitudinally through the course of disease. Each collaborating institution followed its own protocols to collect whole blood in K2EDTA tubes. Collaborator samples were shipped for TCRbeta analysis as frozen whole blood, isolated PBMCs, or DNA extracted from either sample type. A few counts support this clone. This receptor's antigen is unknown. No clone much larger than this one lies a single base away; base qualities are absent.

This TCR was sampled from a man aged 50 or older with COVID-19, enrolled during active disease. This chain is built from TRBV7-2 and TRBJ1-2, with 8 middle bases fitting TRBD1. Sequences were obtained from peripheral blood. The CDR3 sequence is CASSYGTGYGYTF. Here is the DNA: TGTGCCAGCAGCTACGGGACAGGATATGGCTACACCTTC.